Below, 19 T cell receptor beta chains from the same sample are listed, as sequenced in a study of PD-1 blockade in classical Hodgkin lymphoma. Time point indicated: cycle 4 day 1 (C4D1), after about 6 weeks of nivolumab. Following autologous stem cell transplantation, relapse occurred in every patient, and exposure to brentuximab vedotin varied. Method: immunoSEQ multiplex PCR; TCRdb's copy keeps in-frame clones and lacks some. This sample has about 93,000 clones, with about three quarters found just once. Specimen: peripheral blood mononuclear cells (PBMCs), collected before the fourth cycle of nivolumab. The receptors come from a human donor with classical Hodgkin lymphoma.

The chain is built from TRBV6-5 and TRBJ2-2; D not resolved. The V end lost 1 base, the J end lost 7 bases, and 13 bases lay between the germline ends. The CDR3 length is 15 residues. Germline loops: CDR1 MNHEY, CDR2 SVGAGI. This CDR3 is CASSYFRHSYGELFF. The CDR3 DNA reads TGTGCCAGCAGTTACTTCCGACATAGCTACGGGGAGCTGTTTTTT.

This rearrangement joins TRBV6-5 to TRBJ1-1, with D uncertain. The ends were cut back, 11 bases at V and 4 bases at J, with 14 bases in the middle. CDR3 size: 12 residues. Germline lookup yields CDR1 MNHEY and CDR2 SVGAGI. The CDR3 coding sequence is TGTGCCGTACAAACAGCTCGCACTGAAGCTTTCTTT. Translated, it gives CAVQTARTEAFF.

This clone appeared a few times. This chain connects TRBV27 to TRBJ2-3, with TRBD1 matching 10 bases. Germline CDR1 MNHEY, CDR2 SMNVEV (reference sequence). Trimming at V came to 5 bases and at J to 2 bases, leaving 7 bases not matched to a gene. This CDR3 has 16 residues. This chain's CDR3 is CASSIRQGAFTDTQYF. The CDR3 nucleotides are TGTGCCAGCAGTATTAGACAGGGGGCCTTCACAGATACGCAGTATTTT.

This chain uses TRBV5-8 with TRBJ2-3, with 8 bases aligning to TRBD2. V was pared by 4 bases and J by 2 bases, with 9 bases of the junction left unmatched. The V gene's germline CDR1 is SGHTS and CDR2 YDEGEE. The CDR3 has 16 residues. DNA for the CDR3: TGTGCCAGCAGCCGCTCGAACGGGAGGGCCACAGATACGCAGTATTTT. It specifies CASSRSNGRATDTQYF.

The V gene is TRBV27, the J gene TRBJ1-1; no clear D. CDR1 is MNHEY, CDR2 SMNVEV, per germline (reference sequence). The CDR3 loop spans 13 amino acids. Trimming cost V 0 bases and J 4 bases, with 6 bases left between them. CDR3 region: CASSLSGFTEAFF. The DNA of the CDR3 is TGTGCCAGCAGTTTATCAGGGTTCACTGAAGCTTTCTTT.

The genes are TRBV5-4 and TRBJ2-7; D is unresolved. Trimming stripped 1 base from V and 2 bases from J, with 10 bases between. CDR3 length: 14 residues. CDR1 is SGHNT and CDR2 is YYREEE in the germline V gene (reference sequence). The CDR3 region has the DNA TGTGCCAGCAGCTTGATCCATGGTCCCTACGAGCAGTACTTC. As protein: CASSLIHGPYEQYF.

V gene TRBV30 combines with J gene TRBJ1-5; 7 bases are a match to TRBD1. The CDR3 has 13 residues. The V and J ends lost 4 bases and 2 bases, in that order; junction bases with no gene match: 2. Germline-derived CDR1 and CDR2 are GTSNPN and SVGIG (reference sequence). The CDR3 nucleotides are TGTGCCTGGAACGGACAGGGCAATCAGCCCCAGCATTTT. Its translation: CAWNGQGNQPQHF.

This chain links TRBV6-5 with TRBJ1-1; the D is unclear. Trimming took 3 bases from V and 3 from J, leaving 8 bases between them. The CDR3 runs to 13 residues. Germline V CDR1 and CDR2: MNHEY, SVGAGI. The CDR3 region is CASSYMSHTEAFF. CDR3 DNA sequence: TGTGCCAGCAGTTATATGTCGCACACTGAAGCTTTCTTT.

This rearrangement joins TRBV7-6 to TRBJ2-3; the match to TRBD2 covers 12 bases. This CDR3 is built from 18 residues. V dropped 5 bases and J dropped 2; count of bases not matched to a gene: 11. Germline V gene data show CDR1 as SGHVS and CDR2 as FNYEAQ. The CDR3 reads CASSHSRGLAGTTDTQYF. CDR3 coding DNA: TGTGCCAGCAGCCACTCCCGAGGACTAGCGGGGACCACAGATACGCAGTATTTT. Together with reference TRBV7-6 and TRBJ2-3, the CDR3 gives the full variable domain: GAGVSQSPRYKVTKRGQDVALRCDPISGHVSLYWYRQALGQGPEFLTYFNYEAQQDKSGLPNDRFSAERPEGSISTLTIQRTEQRDSAMYRCASSHSRGLAGTTDTQYFGPGTRLTVL.

The chain couples TRBV4-2 to TRBJ2-7, with D uncertain. Between the trimmed V and J ends, which lost 0 bases and 3 bases, there was a span of 30 bases. The CDR3 has 21 residues. Germline V gives CDR1 LGHNA, CDR2 YNFKEQ. The CDR3, as DNA: TGTGCCAGCAGCCAAGATTTTAATATGGGTTTGAGCTTCGGCGGCGACTACGAGCAGTACTTC. Its translation is CASSQDFNMGLSFGGDYEQYF.

This clone was picked up a small number of times. The CDR3 sequence: CASSWVVAGYNEQFF. The CDR3 region has the DNA TGTGCCAGCAGCTGGGTGGTAGCGGGGTACAATGAGCAGTTCTTC. The chain joins TRBV5-4 to TRBJ2-1; 8 bases line up with TRBD2. This CDR3 has 15 residues. The germline V gene encodes CDR1 SGHNT and CDR2 YYREEE (reference sequence). With 3 bases clipped from V and 4 bases from J, the junction kept 6 bases outside the gene matches.

This chain uses TRBV10-3 with TRBJ2-1; tentative D call: TRBD1 (6 bases). The germline CDR1 and CDR2 sequences are ENHRY and SYGVKD. Trimming took 3 bases from V and 2 from J, leaving 14 bases between them. The CDR3 extends over 16 amino acids. CDR3 bases: TGTGCCATCAGTGATACCGGGACACCGCCCTACAATGAGCAGTTCTTC. It translates to CAISDTGTPPYNEQFF.

The chain recombines TRBV7-2 with TRBJ1-2, with D possibly TRBD1 on 5 matching bases. The V end was cut by 9 bases, the J end by 8 bases, with 13 bases between. The CDR3 runs 11 residues. Germline CDR1 reads SGHTA; CDR2 reads FQGNSA. CDR3 nucleotide sequence: TGTGCCAGAAACCAGGGAGGCGGCTACACCTTC. It yields the protein CARNQGGGYTF.

This chain's CDR3 is CSVGRAQNIQYF. For the CDR3, the DNA is TGCAGCGTTGGCAGGGCGCAAAACATTCAGTACTTC. The J gene is TRBJ2-4, the V gene TRBV29-1; a weak D match, TRBD1 (5 bases). The germline V gene encodes CDR1 SQVTM and CDR2 ANQGSEA. The CDR3 totals 12 residues. The germline V and J ends were trimmed by 4 bases and 5 bases, with 9 bases remaining between them.

This clone was recorded only once. The J gene is TRBJ1-5, the V gene TRBV10-3; D unresolved. Germline loops: CDR1 ENHRY, CDR2 SYGVKD. The V gene lost 0 bases and the J gene lost 4 bases, with 13 bases spanning the gap. The CDR3 totals 16 residues. In DNA, the CDR3 is TGTGCCATCAGTGAGTCGTTAGGGAATGGAAATCAGCCCCAGCATTTT. Its translation: CAISESLGNGNQPQHF.

The chain joins TRBV10-3 to TRBJ1-5; 10 bases map to TRBD1. V gave up 8 bases and J gave up 5 bases; unmatched junction bases: 12. From germline, CDR1 is ENHRY and CDR2 SYGVKD. This CDR3 region has 16 residues. The DNA of the CDR3 is TGTGCCATCGGGTCAGTGGGCGGGACAGGGGATCAGCCCCAGCATTTT. Translation gives CAIGSVGGTGDQPQHF.

The chain links TRBV4-3 to TRBJ2-4, with TRBD2 identical over 12 bases. V was clipped by 3 bases and J by 5 bases; unmatched bases: 14. CDR1 LGHNA and CDR2 YSLEER come from the germline V gene. CDR3 length: 19 amino acids. CDR3 in amino acids: CASSHKVLLAGGPENIQYF. The DNA of the CDR3 is TGCGCCAGCAGCCATAAAGTACTCCTAGCGGGAGGGCCCGAAAACATTCAGTACTTC.

The V gene is TRBV6-5, the J gene TRBJ2-5; D gene ambiguous. There are 13 residues in the CDR3. In germline, CDR1 is MNHEY, CDR2 SVGAGI. The V and J ends lost 1 base and 5 bases respectively, with 8 bases between them. CDR3 sequence reads: CASSYLGTETQYF. CDR3 bases: TGTGCCAGCAGTTACTTGGGAACGGAGACCCAGTACTTC.

The chain joins TRBV7-8 to TRBJ1-2; 8 nucleotides agree with TRBD1. V shed 5 bases, J shed 3 bases, and the junction held 8 bases outside the gene matches. This CDR3 region has 15 residues. Germline assignment: CDR1 SGHVS and CDR2 FQNEAQ. The CDR3 coding sequence is TGTGCCAGCAGCCCAGGGACAGGAGGTTACTATGGCTACACCTTC. This sequence encodes CASSPGTGGYYGYTF.